Each of the 27 T cell receptor beta chains below was sequenced from the same sample in a study of blood T cell repertoires in COVID-19. Produced via immunoSEQ multiplex PCR; TCRdb's table is partial and in-frame only. The repertoire has approximately 170,000 clones, roughly 86% of them found once; the top ten carry less than 3%. Input material: peripheral blood. Every receptor here comes from a woman aged 80 or older with COVID-19, enrolled during active disease.

This chain uses TRBV6-1 with TRBJ1-6; possibly TRBD1 for D (5 bases). The V end was cut by 1 base, the J end by 7 bases, with 8 bases between. The germline gives CDR1 MNHNS, CDR2 SASEGT. CDR3 length equals 14 residues. CDR3 DNA: TGTGCCAGCAGTGAAGGGGCAGGGAATTCACCCCTCCACTTT. It translates to CASSEGAGNSPLHF.

The V call is TRBV4-3, the J call TRBJ1-4; D call uncertain. Germline values: CDR1 LGHNA, CDR2 YSLEER. The CDR3 sequence is 16 residues long. V gave up 4 bases and J gave up 4 bases, with 16 bases separating them. The CDR3 spells CASSPREEPYNEKLFF. For the CDR3, the DNA is TGCGCCAGCAGCCCGAGGGAGGAGCCCTATAATGAAAAACTGTTTTTT.

This rearrangement joins TRBV6-2 or TRBV6-3 to TRBJ2-6; no clear D. Trimming shortened V by 0 bases and J by 0 bases, and 6 bases separated the two germline ends. This CDR3 has 16 residues. Germline V gene data show CDR1 as MNHEY and CDR2 as SVGEGT. CDR3 loop: CASSYSMASGANVLTF. The CDR3 region has the DNA TGTGCCAGCAGTTACTCTATGGCCTCTGGGGCCAACGTCCTGACTTTC.

The J gene is TRBJ1-5, the V gene TRBV9; D call uncertain. CDR3 size: 13 residues. Between the trimmed V and J ends, which lost 0 bases and 8 bases, there was a span of 9 bases. Germline loops: CDR1 SGDLS, CDR2 YYNGEE. This CDR3 reads CASSVDLSEPQHF. For the CDR3, the DNA is TGTGCCAGCAGCGTAGATCTAAGTGAGCCCCAGCATTTT.

The V gene is TRBV21-1, the J gene TRBJ2-1; TRBD2 is the table's D call, not checked against the DNA. TRBV21-1 is classified as a pseudogene. CDR3 length: 17 amino acids. The DNA for the CDR3 is TGTGCCAGCAGCAAACAAAGACGGGAGGGGTCCCACAATGAGCAGTTCTTC. Protein product: CASSKQRREGSHNEQFF.

This chain uses TRBV2 with TRBJ1-2, with a possible D match to TRBD1 (6 bases). The CDR3 sequence is 12 residues long. Germline-derived CDR1 and CDR2 are SNHLY and FYNNEI. Trimming removed 7 bases from V and 4 bases from J, with 10 bases in between. The CDR3 spells CASTGQSYGYTF. CDR3 DNA: TGTGCCAGCACCGGACAGTCCTATGGCTACACCTTC.

V gene TRBV6-2 or TRBV6-3 combines with J gene TRBJ2-6; D is unresolved. The CDR3 length is 20 residues. The germline V gene encodes CDR1 MNHEY and CDR2 SVGEGT. Trimming cost V 6 bases and J 1 base, with 25 bases left between them. The CDR3 loop reads CASSRLPPGPVSSGANVLTF. DNA for the CDR3: TGTGCCAGCAGCCGGCTCCCTCCGGGTCCTGTGTCTTCTGGGGCCAACGTCCTGACTTTC.

This chain connects TRBV7-2 to TRBJ1-3; 10 positions agree with TRBD1. The V segment lost 1 base and the J segment 4 bases; nucleotides outside the gene matches: 7. Germline V lookup: CDR1 SGHTA, CDR2 FQGNSA. CDR3 length equals 17 residues. Here the CDR3 reads CASSLDSWTGGGNTIYF. In nucleotides, the CDR3 is TGTGCCAGCAGCTTAGACTCTTGGACAGGGGGAGGAAACACCATATATTTT. Full variable domain (outside the CDR3, taken from reference TRBV7-2 and TRBJ1-3): GAGVSQSPSNKVTEKGKDVELRCDPISGHTALYWYRQSLGQGLEFLIYFQGNSAPDKSGLPSDRFSAERTGGSVSTLTIQRTQQEDSAVYLCASSLDSWTGGGNTIYFGEGSWLTVV.

This chain joins TRBV9 and TRBJ2-4, with TRBD2 matching over 13 bases. CDR3 size: 16 residues. The J segment lost 5 bases and the V segment lost 2 bases, leaving 4 bases of the junction unmatched. Germline V lookup: CDR1 SGDLS, CDR2 YYNGEE. As DNA, the CDR3 is TGTGCCAGCAGCGTCGGACTAGCGGGAGTGGAAAACATTCAGTACTTC. Its protein product is CASSVGLAGVENIQYF.

This rearrangement joins TRBV19 to TRBJ2-3; 8 bases are a match to TRBD2. CDR1 is LNHDA and CDR2 is SQIVND in the germline V gene (reference sequence). Trimming cost V 4 bases and J 4 bases; bases outside gene matches: 7. The CDR3 contains 15 residues. The CDR3 coding sequence is TGTGCCAGTAGTACGACCGGGACTAGGCCAGATACGCAGTATTTT. Protein sequence: CASSTTGTRPDTQYF.

This chain connects TRBV18 to TRBJ2-3; 8 bases fit TRBD1. CDR1 and CDR2 from the germline V gene are KGHSH and LQKENI. The trim removed 1 base at V and 3 bases at J, leaving 6 bases unmatched. The CDR3 is 16 residues long. CDR3 in amino acids: CASSPRSGQGTDTQYF. CDR3 DNA: TGTGCCAGCTCACCACGAAGTGGACAGGGAACAGATACGCAGTATTTT.

This clone has just one count. The chain employs TRBV25-1 and TRBJ2-6, with a weak D call TRBD2 (6 bases). Germline loops: CDR1 MGHDK, CDR2 SYGVNS. V dropped 6 bases and J dropped 0 bases, with 12 bases sitting between them. The CDR3 contains 16 residues. The DNA for the CDR3 is TGTGCCAGCAGAACCAGCGGGCCCTCTGGGGCCAACGTCCTGACTTTC. Amino acid sequence: CASRTSGPSGANVLTF. The variable domain in full, with the rest retrieved from reference TRBV25-1 and TRBJ2-6, is EADIYQTPRYLVIGTGKKITLECSQTMGHDKMYWYQQDPGMELHLIHYSYGVNSTEKGDLSSESTVSRIRTEHFPLTLESARPSHTSQYLCASRTSGPSGANVLTFGAGSRLTVL.

The J gene is TRBJ2-7, the V gene TRBV6-5; no clear D. Germline V gene lookup returns CDR1 MNHEY and CDR2 SVGAGI. The V gene lost 1 base and the J gene lost 3 bases, with 7 bases spanning the gap. CDR3 length equals 13 residues. The CDR3 here is CASSYFPGYEQYF. CDR3 coding DNA: TGTGCCAGCAGTTACTTCCCGGGCTACGAGCAGTACTTC.

The chain couples TRBV11-2 to TRBJ1-2; TRBD1 matches 8 bases. This CDR3 contains 15 residues. The junction had 6 bases not matched to a gene; V was cut back by 2 bases and J by 4 bases. Germline assignment: CDR1 SGHAT and CDR2 FQNNGV. CDR3 residues: CASSLNGQGGYGYTF. Here the CDR3 DNA reads TGTGCCAGCAGCTTAAATGGACAGGGCGGCTATGGCTACACCTTC.

V is TRBV6-6 and J is TRBJ2-7; maybe TRBD1 (5 bases). Germline loops: CDR1 MNHNY, CDR2 SVGAGI (reference sequence). This CDR3 spans 12 amino acids. Trimming removed 6 bases at V and 7 bases at J, with 13 bases between. The CDR3 protein is CASSPQGLEQYF. The CDR3, as DNA: TGTGCCAGCAGCCCCCAGGGTCTGGAGCAGTACTTC.

This chain links TRBV7-2 with TRBJ2-1, with D maybe TRBD1 (6 bases). Trimming left V 1 base short and J 7 bases short, with 17 bases between. This CDR3 region has 16 residues. Germline CDR1 is SGHTA and CDR2 is FQGNSA. The CDR3 region has the DNA TGTGCCAGCAGCTTAGGTGGGGGCTATAGGGGTAATGAGCAGTTCTTC. Its translation is CASSLGGGYRGNEQFF.

The chain carries TRBV4-2 and TRBJ1-6; D is unclear. The length of the CDR3 is 15 residues. Looked up from germline, CDR1 is LGHNA and CDR2 is YNFKEQ. The V and J ends lost 0 bases and 5 bases respectively, with 8 bases between them. The CDR3 loop reads CASSQESGNNSPLHF. In DNA, the CDR3 is TGTGCCAGCAGCCAAGAATCGGGGAATAATTCACCCCTCCACTTT.

The chain has TRBV6-5 and TRBJ1-5; no reliable D call. V was trimmed by 0 bases and J by 4 bases, leaving 10 bases between them. The CDR3 runs 15 residues. Germline V gene data show CDR1 as MNHEY and CDR2 as SVGAGI. CDR3 bases: TGTGCCAGCAGTTACTCGAGGGCCTATAATCAGCCCCAGCATTTT. Its translation: CASSYSRAYNQPQHF.

The chain carries TRBV3-1 (or the pseudogene TRBV3-2) and TRBJ2-3; 11 bases match TRBD2. The CDR3 is made up of 20 amino acids. Germline values: CDR1 LGHDT, CDR2 YNNKEL (reference sequence). Germline trimming cut 2 bases from V and 0 bases from J; bases unmatched to any gene: 13. The DNA for the CDR3 is TGTGCCAGCAGCCAATCCTACCCTGATAGCGGGAGGGCTAGCACAGATACGCAGTATTTT. It translates to CASSQSYPDSGRASTDTQYF.

The chain joins TRBV27 to TRBJ1-2, with D possibly matching TRBD1 (5 bases). The CDR3 loop spans 18 amino acids. The germline CDR1 and CDR2 sequences are MNHEY and SMNVEV (reference sequence). V lost 1 base to trimming and J lost 2 bases, with 20 bases between them. The CDR3, as DNA: TGTGCCAGCAGTTTATTTGCCCGAGACGTACGGGGGAACTATGGCTACACCTTC. Protein sequence: CASSLFARDVRGNYGYTF.

The J gene is TRBJ1-4, the V gene TRBV5-4, with 7 bases aligning to TRBD1. The CDR3 covers 15 residues. The V gene end was trimmed by 5 bases and the J gene end by 5 bases; junction bases not matched to a gene: 9. Germline V CDR1 and CDR2: SGHNT, YYREEE (reference sequence). The chain's CDR3 is CASSLKGAGNEKLFF. The CDR3 DNA is TGTGCCAGCAGTTTAAAGGGGGCCGGGAATGAAAAACTGTTTTTT.

The gene calls are TRBV28 and TRBJ2-7; 15 bases align to TRBD2. Germline-derived CDR1 and CDR2 are MDHEN and SYDVKM. The CDR3 is 21 amino acids. After removal of 5 bases from V and 6 bases from J, the junction contained 23 bases not matched to a gene. The CDR3 sequence: CASSAQGRGLAGGAYPSEQYF. Written as DNA, the CDR3 is TGTGCCAGCAGTGCACAGGGCCGAGGACTAGCGGGAGGGGCCTATCCCTCCGAGCAGTACTTC.

V gene TRBV2 combines with J gene TRBJ1-1; 7 nucleotides line up with TRBD1. Germline CDR1 and CDR2: SNHLY and FYNNEI. Trimming took 6 bases from V and 5 from J; bases not matched to a gene: 12. The CDR3 length is 15 residues. The CDR3 DNA is TGTGCCAGCAGCCTCTTCATGACAGGGATGACTGAAGCTTTCTTT. Translation: CASSLFMTGMTEAFF.

This clone has just one count. This chain connects TRBV7-9 to TRBJ1-1; maybe TRBD1 (6 bases). The V gene's germline CDR1 is SEHNR and CDR2 FQNEAQ (reference sequence). The CDR3 is made up of 15 amino acids. Trimming pared 4 bases from V and 7 bases from J, leaving 19 bases between. CDR3 in amino acids: CASSSQYWDTDEAFF. The CDR3 bases are TGTGCCAGCAGCTCGCAATATTGGGACACCGATGAAGCTTTCTTT.

This clone was recorded only once. The chain links TRBV27 to TRBJ2-2; a weak D match, TRBD2 (5 bases). The germline CDR1 and CDR2 sequences are MNHEY and SMNVEV (reference sequence). This CDR3 is 12 amino acids long. V lost 10 bases, J lost 6 bases, and 12 bases lay in between. CDR3 nucleotides: TGTGCCACCTCACTAGTCCCCGGGGAGCTGTTTTTT. Protein sequence: CATSLVPGELFF.

V gene TRBV12-3 or TRBV12-4 combines with J gene TRBJ1-1, with a weak D call TRBD1 (6 bases). CDR3 length: 12 amino acids. V was trimmed by 6 bases and J by 2 bases, leaving 7 bases between them. The CDR3 DNA follows: TGTGCCAGCAGACAGGGAAACACTGAAGCTTTCTTT. Its translation is CASRQGNTEAFF.

The V gene is TRBV6-2 or TRBV6-3, the J gene TRBJ1-1; no definite D call. Germline-derived CDR1 and CDR2 are MNHEY and SVGEGT. V was clipped by 6 bases and J by 1 base, with 9 bases between them. The CDR3 contains 13 residues. CDR3 sequence (DNA): TGTGCCAGCAGCTATCTGTGGAACACTGAAGCTTTCTTT. Its protein is CASSYLWNTEAFF.